This TCR beta chain was documented in a study of cytomegalovirus exposure and HLA in healthy donors. Study context: The approximately 680 first-cohort repertoires and the approximately 110 validation repertoires shared the same platform, a later analysis reported.

Findings and limits, study-wide: The classifier, whose performance was assessed in both the original and validation cohorts, reportedly diagnosed cytomegalovirus status with high specificity and sensitivity. Cytomegalovirus association was listed for about 170 TCR beta chains. In vitro work confirmed that a few CMV-associated chains recognize CMV antigens.

V shed 4 bases and J shed 5 bases, with 14 bases lying between them. Germline loops: CDR1 MDHEN, CDR2 SYDVKM. The CDR3 spans 14 residues. Profiled with immunoSEQ multiplex PCR; TCRdb holds only in-frame clones, not every one. The sample contains tens of thousands of clones, approximately 96% of which appear only once. In regard to this clone: The antigen is not known.

The clonotype was recovered from a man in his late teens or twenties in good health and CMV-seronegative. Sequenced sample: PBMCs. This rearrangement joins TRBV28 to TRBJ1-1, with a possible D match to TRBD1 (6 bases). CDR3 DNA sequence: TGTGCCAGCAGTTATACCCAGGGGCGGACTGAAGCTTTCTTT. Residues: CASSYTQGRTEAFF.